At least ten counts were recorded for the clone carrying this T cell receptor beta chain. Antigen: not known. Unique molecular identifiers were attached to individual cDNA molecules. TCRdb recomputed calls from the 5' RACE reads with MiXCR, one row per CDR3 protein. The sample includes 53,000 or so distinct CDR3 sequences, 9% to 15% seen only once; the top ten take 2% to 3%. The data originate from a study of early T cells in non-severe SARS-CoV-2 infection. Study in general: Chains from this unsorted whole-blood bulk RNA could not be paired. Study results and limitations: The matching step, a VDJdb search, favored anti-spike CD8 responses and missed private and CD4 specificities.

Germline CDR1 reads SGHVS; CDR2 reads FNYEAQ. The CDR3 covers 15 residues. The germline V and J ends were trimmed by 4 bases and 0 bases, with 10 bases remaining between them. This material consisted of whole blood, taken at baseline. This chain connects TRBV7-6 to TRBJ2-1; D remains ambiguous. The TCR was taken from an adult who was a healthcare worker with PCR-confirmed SARS-CoV-2 infection or an uninfected control (not recorded which). The DNA of the CDR3 is TGTGCCAGCAGCTCGACGGGTAGCTCCTACAATGAGCAGTTCTTC. This gives the protein CASSSTGSSYNEQFF.